The T cell receptor beta chain described here comes from a study of cytomegalovirus exposure and HLA in healthy donors. Notes on this clone: Its antigen is not known.

The CDR3 contains 15 residues. Germline V lookup: CDR1 SGHTA, CDR2 FQGTGA. With 0 bases removed from V and 9 bases from J, the gap between germline ends came to 15 bases. It was with 60 Vbeta and 13 Jbeta primers that the PCR ran. Produced via immunoSEQ multiplex PCR; TCRdb's table is partial and in-frame only. Of around 110,000 clones in the sample, around two thirds were seen once. General study results and limits: Some V segments (TRBV6-2 and TRBV6-3 among them) were excluded as indistinguishable. Later analysis indicated greater clonal expansion among HLA-associated TCR beta chains than among equally common other chains.

This receptor was identified in a woman in her 40s in good health and CMV-seropositive. The chain recombines TRBV7-3 with TRBJ2-1, with D possibly TRBD2 on 6 matching bases. Sequenced sample: PBMCs. The CDR3: CASSLTPEGRGEQFF. For the CDR3, the DNA is TGTGCCAGCAGCTTAACGCCGGAGGGGCGAGGTGAGCAGTTCTTC.